This T cell receptor (beta chain) was recorded in a study of blood T cell repertoires in COVID-19. Study at large: T cells, B-cell-depleted T cells, or PBMCs provided the cDNA or gDNA that served as material.

In the authors' methods: Amplified reference gene primers provided the basis for estimating nucleated cell counts. Here immunoSEQ multiplex PCR was the method, and the copy in TCRdb shows in-frame clones only, minus some. Clone size and V and J calls were adopted from that table, with D and trimming inferred from the DNA. This table has about 55,000 clones, 86% appearing once. Germline V gives CDR1 SNHLY, CDR2 FYNNEI. The V and J ends lost 8 bases and 1 base, in that order; junction bases with no gene match: 6. The CDR3 totals 14 residues. This TCR was recovered from an older man with acute or convalescent COVID-19. The sequenced material came from peripheral blood. The rearrangement joins TRBV2 to TRBJ1-2; 8 bases match TRBD1. Here the CDR3 DNA reads TGTGCCAGCTCTGGACAGGGTCTTAACTATGGCTACACCTTC. Translated, it gives CASSGQGLNYGYTF.